A selection of T cell receptor beta chains follows, all from one sample in a study of T cells in Graves' hyperthyroidism and ophthalmopathy. TCRdb re-analysed the multiplex PCR reads in MiXCR, keeping a single row per CDR3 protein. The sample yields some 490,000 distinct CDR3 sequences, approximately 16% seen once. Sequenced input: blood. The receptors were sampled from a woman in her twenties or thirties with Graves' ophthalmopathy. CDR3s include the opening cysteine and the closing phenylalanine or tryptophan. The D gene is left open where the match is weak. Clone size is not always given. Where it is, it says once, few, many or a class for expanded clones.

D gene,V gene,clone size,J gene,CDR3 length,CDR3 DNA,CDR3 protein
TRBD2,TRBV5-6,many,TRBJ2-7,14,TGTGCCAGCAGCCCGGGACTAGCGGGAGCAAGGCAGTACTTC,CASSPGLAGARQYF
-,TRBV28,many,TRBJ2-1,13,TGTGCCAGCATCATGCACGACCGGAATGAGCAGTTCTTC,CASIMHDRNEQFF
TRBD1,TRBV9,few,TRBJ1-2,16,TGTGCCAGCACCGGACACCAAGGGACAGGGGGCTATGGCTACACCTTC,CASTGHQGTGGYGYTF
TRBD2,TRBV12-3/TRBV12-4,many,TRBJ2-3,14,TGTGCCAGCAGTTCTAGCGGGACGACAGATACGCAGTATTTT,CASSSSGTTDTQYF
-,TRBV11-2,many,TRBJ2-1,16,TGTGCCAGCAGCCCTAGGGTTTTGGGCTCCTACAATGAGCAGTTCTTC,CASSPRVLGSYNEQFF
-,TRBV10-2,once,TRBJ2-3,16,TGCGCCGGATCACAACGGGGCATGGGGGGCACAGATACGCAGTATTTT,CAGSQRGMGGTDTQYF
-,TRBV20-1,few,TRBJ2-7,13,TGCAGTGCTAGCGGGAGTGCCTCCTACGAGCAGTACTTC,CSASGSASYEQYF
TRBD1,TRBV6-1,-,TRBJ2-7,15,TGTGCCAGCAGTCTACAGGGGACAGCCCCCTACGAGCAGTACTTC,CASSLQGTAPYEQYF
-,TRBV27,many,TRBJ1-1,14,TGTGCCAGCAGATCTACCCGGGACATCACTGAAGCTTTCTTT,CASRSTRDITEAFF
TRBD2,TRBV28,many,TRBJ2-3,17,TGTGCCAGCAGTACCCCGGGACTAACCTCTAGCACAGATACGCAGTATTTT,CASSTPGLTSSTDTQYF
-,TRBV20-1,-,TRBJ1-6,15,TGCAGTGCTAGAGATCTCGGACCGGAAGGGTCACCCCTCCACTTT,CSARDLGPEGSPLHF
TRBD1,TRBV19,-,TRBJ1-1,14,TGTGCCAGTACGCGGGACAGGGGTGTCACTGAAGCTTTCTTT,CASTRDRGVTEAFF
TRBD1,TRBV7-9,-,TRBJ2-7,13,TGTGCCAGCAGCTTACAGGGGGTCCACGAGCAGTACTTC,CASSLQGVHEQYF
TRBD1,TRBV9,-,TRBJ1-2,15,TGTGCCAGCGGGTTCGGGATACAGGGGAACTATGGCTACACCTTC,CASGFGIQGNYGYTF
-,TRBV28,many,TRBJ1-1,12,TGTGCCAGCAGGGGCGGGAGCACTGAAGCTTTCTTT,CASRGGSTEAFF
-,TRBV4-3,-,TRBJ2-2,16,TGCGCCAGCAGCCAAGATCAAGCGGGTGCCAGCGGGGAGCTGTTTTTT,CASSQDQAGASGELFF
-,TRBV4-1,many,TRBJ2-7,13,TGCGCCAGCAGCCAGGGGAAGGGATCCGAGCAGTACTTC,CASSQGKGSEQYF
-,TRBV4-3,-,TRBJ1-2,15,TGCGCCAGCAGCCAAGATCTGACAGCCTACTATGGCTACACCTTC,CASSQDLTAYYGYTF
-,TRBV5-4,-,TRBJ1-3,16,TGTGCCAGCAGCCGAAAACAGGACAGCTCTGGAAACACCATATATTTT,CASSRKQDSSGNTIYF
TRBD2,TRBV20-1,many,TRBJ2-5,14,TGCAGTGCTGTCGACGGGAGGGACGCAGAGACCCAGTACTTC,CSAVDGRDAETQYF